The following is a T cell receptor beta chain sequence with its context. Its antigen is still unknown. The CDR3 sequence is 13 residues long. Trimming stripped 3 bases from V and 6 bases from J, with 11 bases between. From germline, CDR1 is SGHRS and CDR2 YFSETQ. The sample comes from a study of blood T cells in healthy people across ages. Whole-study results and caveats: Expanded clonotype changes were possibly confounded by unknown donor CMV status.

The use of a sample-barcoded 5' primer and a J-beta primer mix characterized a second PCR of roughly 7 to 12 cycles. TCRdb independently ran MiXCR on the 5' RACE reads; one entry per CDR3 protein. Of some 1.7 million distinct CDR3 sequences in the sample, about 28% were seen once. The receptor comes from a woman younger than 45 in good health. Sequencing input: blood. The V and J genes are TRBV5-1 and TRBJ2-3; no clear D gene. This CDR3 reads CASSYVVGDTQYF. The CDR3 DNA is TGCGCCAGCAGCTACGTAGTGGGCGATACGCAGTATTTT.